The clone carrying this T cell receptor (beta chain) was seen more than once but under ten times. Its antigen is not identified. The CDR3 covers 12 residues. The germline gives CDR1 SEHNR, CDR2 FQNEAQ (reference sequence). V was clipped by 1 base and J by 9 bases, with 7 bases between them. These data are taken from a study of CD8+ T cells in alopecia areata. Across the whole study: Tofacitinib ran 6 to 18 months, followed by 6 months off drug. Study-level results: Elevated clonality characterized lesional scalp relative to normal scalp, particularly in alopecia totalis/universalis. In scalp and blood, many expanded lesional clones persisted during tofacitinib.

Sequencing templates came from extracted RNA that was reverse transcribed into cDNA. The protocol was immunoSEQ multiplex PCR, while the TCRdb copy is restricted to in-frame clones and leaves out a portion. The sample has 200,000 to 250,000 clones, about 50% seen once; the top ten hold 1.6%. This sample's treatment: oral pan-JAK inhibitor, 5-10 mg twice daily. Peripheral blood and lesional scalp punch biopsies came from alopecia areata patients. This receptor was identified in a human donor with alopecia areata. The chain links TRBV7-9 to TRBJ2-1; D possibly corresponds to TRBD1 (6 bases). The sequencing here drew on CD4+ T cells sorted from blood, taken at week 4, from a patient treated with tofacitinib. CDR3 DNA sequence: TGTGCCAGCAGCTTAGACAGGGTTGAGCAGTTCTTC. The encoded protein is CASSLDRVEQFF.